This TCR beta chain was recorded in a study of blood T cell repertoires in COVID-19. Profiling relied on immunoSEQ multiplex PCR, and the TCRdb table lists in-frame clones only, not all of them. This table holds fewer than 350,000 clones, around 89% found once. Germline CDR1 MDHEN, CDR2 SYDVKM. Trimming took 3 bases from V and 4 from J; bases not matched to a gene: 6. The CDR3 is 15 amino acids. The chain is built from TRBV28 and TRBJ1-3, with 7 bases aligning to TRBD1. This TCR was sampled from a woman aged 55-75 years in a cohort exposed to, infected with or recovered from COVID-19 (not recorded which). The sequenced material came from PBMCs or T cells enriched from blood (not recorded which). As DNA, the CDR3 is TGTGCCAGCAGTTTGTTCCAGGGGGGAGGAAACACCATATATTTT. Translated: CASSLFQGGGNTIYF.